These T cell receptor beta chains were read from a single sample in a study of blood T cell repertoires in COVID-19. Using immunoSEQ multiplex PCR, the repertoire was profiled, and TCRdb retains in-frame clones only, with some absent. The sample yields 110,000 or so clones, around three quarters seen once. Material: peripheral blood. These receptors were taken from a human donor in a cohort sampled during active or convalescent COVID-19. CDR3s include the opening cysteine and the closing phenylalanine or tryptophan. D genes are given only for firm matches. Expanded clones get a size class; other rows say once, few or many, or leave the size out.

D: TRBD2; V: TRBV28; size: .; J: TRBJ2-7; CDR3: CASSSVGGRGYEQYF; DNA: TGTGCCAGCAGTTCTGTGGGAGGGCGGGGTTACGAGCAGTACTTC
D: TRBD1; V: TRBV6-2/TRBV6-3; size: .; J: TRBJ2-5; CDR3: CASSKDRGWGETQYF; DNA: TGTGCCAGCAGCAAGGACAGGGGTTGGGGGGAGACCCAGTACTTC
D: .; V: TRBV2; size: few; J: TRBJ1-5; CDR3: CASSTGTVLRPQHF; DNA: TGTGCCAGCAGTACGGGGACTGTCCTTCGGCCCCAGCATTTT
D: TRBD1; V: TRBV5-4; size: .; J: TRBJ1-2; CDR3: CASSPGGWQGTGRNYGYTF; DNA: TGTGCCAGCAGCCCAGGGGGGTGGCAGGGGACCGGCAGGAACTATGGCTACACCTTC
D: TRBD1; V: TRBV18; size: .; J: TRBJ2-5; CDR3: CASSTNRGQGEETQYF; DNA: TGTGCCAGCTCAACCAACCGGGGACAGGGAGAAGAGACCCAGTACTTC
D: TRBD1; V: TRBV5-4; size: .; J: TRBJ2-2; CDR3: CAGTGVATGELFF; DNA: TGTGCCGGGACAGGGGTGGCCACCGGGGAGCTGTTTTTT
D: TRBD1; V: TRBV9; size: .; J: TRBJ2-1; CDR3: CASSRERTGDRNEQFF; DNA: TGTGCCAGCAGCCGCGAAAGGACAGGGGATCGCAATGAGCAGTTCTTC
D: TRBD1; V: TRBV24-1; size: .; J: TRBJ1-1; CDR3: CATSDHDRGGKTEAFF; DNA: TGTGCCACCAGTGACCACGACAGGGGAGGGAAAACTGAAGCTTTCTTT
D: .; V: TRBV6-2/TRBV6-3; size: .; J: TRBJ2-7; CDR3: CASSYPEPAGFWWEQYF; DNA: TGTGCCAGCAGTTACCCCGAACCCGCCGGGTTTTGGTGGGAGCAGTACTTC
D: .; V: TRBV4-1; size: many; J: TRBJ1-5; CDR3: CASSPGTISLGNQPQHF; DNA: TGCGCCAGCAGCCCAGGGACAATCAGCCTGGGCAATCAGCCCCAGCATTTT
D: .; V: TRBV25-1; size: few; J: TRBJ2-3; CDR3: CASISRWGPADTQYF; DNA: TGTGCCAGCATCTCCCGGTGGGGGCCCGCAGATACGCAGTATTTT
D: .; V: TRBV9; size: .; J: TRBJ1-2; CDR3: CASSRGDGGANYGYTF; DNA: TGTGCCAGCAGCAGAGGCGATGGAGGAGCTAACTATGGCTACACCTTC
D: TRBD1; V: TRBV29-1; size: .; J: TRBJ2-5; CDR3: CSAGQGRETQYF; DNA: TGCAGCGCTGGACAGGGCCGAGAGACCCAGTACTTC
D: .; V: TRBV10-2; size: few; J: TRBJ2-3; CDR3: CASSDGGAGTDTQYF; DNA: TGCGCCAGCAGTGATGGAGGGGCAGGCACAGATACGCAGTATTTT
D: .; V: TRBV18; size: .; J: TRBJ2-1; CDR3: CASSPPINAGRGEQFF; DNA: TGTGCCAGCTCACCACCGATAAATGCGGGAAGGGGTGAGCAGTTCTTC
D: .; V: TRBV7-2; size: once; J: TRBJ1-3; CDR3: CASSTLTETGNTIYF; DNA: TGTGCCAGCAGCACCCTGACGGAGACTGGAAACACCATATATTTT
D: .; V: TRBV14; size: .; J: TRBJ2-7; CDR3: CASSQDRPQWTAPYEQYF; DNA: TGTGCCAGCAGCCAAGATAGGCCCCAATGGACAGCGCCCTACGAGCAGTACTTC
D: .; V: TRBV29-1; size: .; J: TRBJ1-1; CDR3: CSVARGGEAFF; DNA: TGCAGCGTTGCTCGGGGGGGTGAAGCTTTCTTT
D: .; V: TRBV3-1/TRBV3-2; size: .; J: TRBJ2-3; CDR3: CASSALSPDTQYF; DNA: TGTGCCAGCAGCGCGTTAAGTCCAGATACGCAGTATTTT
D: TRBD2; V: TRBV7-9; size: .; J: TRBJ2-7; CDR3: CASSSGLAGPWAAYEQYF; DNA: TGTGCCAGCAGCTCGGGACTAGCGGGCCCATGGGCGGCCTACGAGCAGTACTTC
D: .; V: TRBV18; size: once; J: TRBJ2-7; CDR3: CASSPAGIPGYEQYF; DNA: TGTGCCAGCTCACCAGCCGGGATACCTGGCTACGAGCAGTACTTC
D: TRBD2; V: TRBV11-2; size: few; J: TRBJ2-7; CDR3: CASSHAGDEQYF; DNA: TGTGCCAGTTCCCACGCGGGGGACGAGCAGTACTTC
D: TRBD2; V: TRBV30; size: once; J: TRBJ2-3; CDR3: CAWSLRQWTSGTDTQYF; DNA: TGTGCCTGGAGCCTCCGACAGTGGACTAGCGGCACAGATACGCAGTATTTT
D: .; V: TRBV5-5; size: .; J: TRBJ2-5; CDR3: CASTPTAAQETQYF; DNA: TGTGCCAGCACCCCGACAGCAGCACAAGAGACCCAGTACTTC
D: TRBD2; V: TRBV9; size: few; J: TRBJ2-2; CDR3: CASSVVGEGMTGELFF; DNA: TGTGCCAGCAGCGTAGTAGGGGAGGGGATGACCGGGGAGCTGTTTTTT
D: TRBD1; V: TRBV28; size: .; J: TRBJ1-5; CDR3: CASRAQGSRNQPQHF; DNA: TGTGCCAGCAGAGCACAGGGGAGTCGCAATCAGCCCCAGCATTTT
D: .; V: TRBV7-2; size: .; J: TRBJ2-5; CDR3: CASSLARDFETQYF; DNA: TGTGCCAGCAGCTTAGCTCGGGATTTCGAGACCCAGTACTTC
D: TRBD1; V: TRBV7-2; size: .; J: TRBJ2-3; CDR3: CASSSDRGADTQYF; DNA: TGTGCCAGCAGCTCCGACAGGGGTGCAGATACGCAGTATTTT
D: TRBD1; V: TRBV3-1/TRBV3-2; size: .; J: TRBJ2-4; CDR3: CASSLTNNRQGEHIQYF; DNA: TGTGCCAGCAGCCTAACCAACAATAGACAGGGTGAACACATTCAGTACTTC
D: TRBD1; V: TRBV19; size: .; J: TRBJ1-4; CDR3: CASSGQGQLAEKLFF; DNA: TGTGCCAGTAGTGGACAGGGCCAATTAGCTGAAAAACTGTTTTTT
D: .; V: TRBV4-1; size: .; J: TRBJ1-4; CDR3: CASSQTLGGREENEKLFF; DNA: TGCGCCAGCAGCCAGACTCTTGGGGGCCGGGAGGAGAATGAAAAACTGTTTTTT
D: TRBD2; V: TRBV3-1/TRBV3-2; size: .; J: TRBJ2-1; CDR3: CASSQGLAGGYEQFF; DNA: TGTGCCAGCAGCCAAGGACTAGCGGGGGGCTATGAGCAGTTCTTC
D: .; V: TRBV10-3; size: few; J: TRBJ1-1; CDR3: CAISVQGNTEAFF; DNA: TGTGCCATCAGTGTACAGGGGAACACTGAAGCTTTCTTT
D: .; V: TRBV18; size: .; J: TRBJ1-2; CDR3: CASSPPGGGYTF; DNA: TGTGCCAGCTCACCACCGGGCGGGGGCTACACCTTC
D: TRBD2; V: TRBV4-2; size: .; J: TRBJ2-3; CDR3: CASSQDGVAGSTDTQYF; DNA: TGTGCCAGCAGCCAAGATGGAGTAGCGGGCAGCACAGATACGCAGTATTTT
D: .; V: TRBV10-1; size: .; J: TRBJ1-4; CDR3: CASSDMTGSGFEEKLFF; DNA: TGCGCCAGCAGTGACATGACAGGCTCGGGGTTCGAGGAGAAACTGTTTTTT
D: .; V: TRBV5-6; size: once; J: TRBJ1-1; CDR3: CASSLATGWNKAFF; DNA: TGTGCCAGCAGCTTGGCGACCGGGTGGAATAAGGCTTTCTTT